These T cell receptor beta chains were read from a single sample in a study of blood T cell repertoires in COVID-19. Measured with immunoSEQ multiplex PCR; TCRdb has only the in-frame clones, and not every one. Of 350,000 to 550,000 clones in the sample, about 90% were seen once. The source material was PBMCs or T cells enriched from blood (not recorded which). The receptors here all came from a woman between 18 and 29 years old with acute COVID-19. Both conserved end residues are part of each CDR3. Fields, in order: clone size, V gene, J gene, D gene, CDR3 DNA, CDR3 protein. D genes are given only for firm matches. Clone size, where shown, is once, few, many, or a class for clones that have expanded.

.	TRBV19	TRBJ2-3	TRBD2	TGTGCCAGTGAAACTAGCGGGAGTAGCACAGATACGCAGTATTTT	CASETSGSSTDTQYF
many	TRBV29-1	TRBJ2-7	TRBD1	TGCAGCGTTGAACAGGGGGCCTACGAGCAGTACTTC	CSVEQGAYEQYF
.	TRBV10-3	TRBJ1-3	.	TGTGCCATCAGTGCGGCCGGAGCGGCTGGAAACACCATATATTTT	CAISAAGAAGNTIYF
.	TRBV7-2	TRBJ1-5	.	TGTGCCAGCAGCTTAGGGTCAGGGAAATACAATCAGCCCCAGCATTTT	CASSLGSGKYNQPQHF
.	TRBV7-2	TRBJ2-3	.	TGTGCCAGCAGCTTAGCGAAGGGGACATTCACAGATACGCAGTATTTT	CASSLAKGTFTDTQYF
.	TRBV28	TRBJ2-7	.	TGTGCCAGCGGGACACTTAACTACGAGCAGTACTTC	CASGTLNYEQYF
once	TRBV7-6	TRBJ2-2	.	TGTGCCAGCAGCTTACAGGGGATGGCCGGGGAGCTGTTTTTT	CASSLQGMAGELFF
.	TRBV3-1/TRBV3-2	TRBJ2-5	TRBD2	TGTGCCAGCAGCCAAAGAAGCGGGAGCTTCCAAGAGACCCAGTACTTC	CASSQRSGSFQETQYF
.	TRBV9	TRBJ2-1	TRBD2	TGTGCCAGCAGCTTTAGCGGGGGCCTGTACAATGAGCAGTTCTTC	CASSFSGGLYNEQFF
once	TRBV4-2	TRBJ1-4	.	TGTGCCAGCAGCCAAGAGGGAGGGCCGGCTCAAGAAAAACTGTTTTTT	CASSQEGGPAQEKLFF
.	TRBV2	TRBJ1-3	TRBD1	TGTGCCAGCATCAAGACAGGGGCTTATGGAAACACCATATATTTT	CASIKTGAYGNTIYF
.	TRBV28	TRBJ1-6	TRBD1	TGTGCCAGCAGTTTCCGGGACAGAAATTCACCCCTCCACTTT	CASSFRDRNSPLHF
.	TRBV5-1	TRBJ1-6	.	TGCGCCAGCAGCTTGGGTCAGATAAATTCACCCCTCCACTTT	CASSLGQINSPLHF
.	TRBV30	TRBJ2-7	TRBD1	TGTGCCTGGAGTCGACCCAGGGGGCCCCTCACCTACGAGCAGTACTTC	CAWSRPRGPLTYEQYF
.	TRBV7-2	TRBJ2-2	.	TGTGCCAGCAGCGGGGGGTGGACCGGGGAGCTGTTTTTT	CASSGGWTGELFF
.	TRBV6-4	TRBJ2-1	.	TGTGCCAGCAGTGACTCGATAGACATGAATGAGCAGTTCTTC	CASSDSIDMNEQFF
.	TRBV19	TRBJ1-5	.	TGTGCCAGTTCCGGGGTGGATCAGCCCCAGCATTTT	CASSGVDQPQHF
.	TRBV3-1/TRBV3-2	TRBJ2-7	TRBD2	TGTGCCAGCAGCCGCGATATACTAGCGGGAGGGTACGAGCAGTACTTC	CASSRDILAGGYEQYF
.	TRBV27	TRBJ2-1	TRBD2	TGTGCCAGCAGTTGGGGTAGCGGGAGAGCCCTAAATGAGCAGTTCTTC	CASSWGSGRALNEQFF
.	TRBV21-1	TRBJ1-2	.	TGTGCCAGTATCACAGGGTTTTTTGGGTATGGCTACACCTTC	CASITGFFGYGYTF
.	TRBV7-6	TRBJ2-5	.	TGTGCCAGCAGGCTGGGGACTGCCCAAGAGACCCAGTACTTC	CASRLGTAQETQYF
.	TRBV6-5	TRBJ1-5	TRBD1	TGTGCCAGCAACCCCGGGACAGGGGCAAATCAGCCCCAGCATTTT	CASNPGTGANQPQHF
.	TRBV7-9	TRBJ2-7	.	TGTGCCAGCAGCTCCCCGTACTACGAGCAGTACTTC	CASSSPYYEQYF
.	TRBV27	TRBJ1-5	.	TGTGCCAGCAGTCCTCACCTGGGCCCCCAGCATTTT	CASSPHLGPQHF
.	TRBV5-4	TRBJ2-2	.	TGTGCCAGCAGCGATGGACACCCGAACACCGGGGAGCTGTTTTTT	CASSDGHPNTGELFF
.	TRBV12-3/TRBV12-4	TRBJ1-1	.	TGTGCCAGCAGTCCCCTCGCCCTAATGGCTTTCTTT	CASSPLALMAFF
.	TRBV18	TRBJ2-3	TRBD1	TGTGCCAGCTCACTGCCAGGGGGCCGCACAGATACGCAGTATTTT	CASSLPGGRTDTQYF
.	TRBV19	TRBJ1-6	.	TGTGCCAGTAGTATAGGCCCGCCGGGAACGACTCTCCACTTT	CASSIGPPGTTLHF
.	TRBV3-1/TRBV3-2	TRBJ2-7	.	TGTGCCAGCAGCCACTTGGGGGGCGAGCAGTACTTC	CASSHLGGEQYF
.	TRBV5-6	TRBJ1-5	TRBD1	TGTGCCAGCAGCTTTACTTTTCTAGGGACAGGGGATCAGCCCCAGCATTTT	CASSFTFLGTGDQPQHF
.	TRBV28	TRBJ2-3	TRBD2	TGTGCCAGCAGTGTGATAGCGGGAGGAAGCACAGATACGCAGTATTTT	CASSVIAGGSTDTQYF
.	TRBV5-5	TRBJ2-5	.	TGTGCCAGCAGCTTGCATGGTATCGGGGAGACCCAGTACTTC	CASSLHGIGETQYF
.	TRBV6-1	TRBJ1-5	.	TGTGCCAGCATGAGGCACCCTCAGCCCCAGCATTTT	CASMRHPQPQHF
.	TRBV5-1	TRBJ2-6	.	TGCGCCAGCAGCAACGGGACAACTGGGGCCAACGTCCTGACTTTC	CASSNGTTGANVLTF
.	TRBV7-2	TRBJ2-3	TRBD2	TGTGCCAGCAGCCGGACTAGCGGGGGAGATACGCAGTATTTT	CASSRTSGGDTQYF
.	TRBV28	TRBJ2-6	.	TGTGCCAGCAGTGTCAGGGATGTGGCCAACGTCCTGACTTTC	CASSVRDVANVLTF